This entry lists 21 T cell receptor beta chains sequenced from one sample in a study of blood T cell repertoires in COVID-19. Assay: immunoSEQ multiplex PCR; the TCRdb copy retains only in-frame clones and omits some. The profile covers over 130,000 clones, with about 80% appearing a single time and just under 3% taken by the ten largest. Sequencing used PBMCs or T cells enriched from blood (not recorded which). Receptors originate from a woman between 45 and 60 years old who had recovered from COVID-19.

The chain employs TRBV19 and TRBJ1-1, with D unclear. This CDR3 contains 13 residues. V shed 5 bases and J shed 4 bases, with 11 bases lying between them. Looked up from germline, CDR1 is LNHDA and CDR2 is SQIVND (reference sequence). CDR3 residues: CASSSRRSTEAFF. DNA of the CDR3: TGTGCCAGTAGTTCACGACGGAGCACTGAAGCTTTCTTT.

This clone has just a few counts. This sequence joins TRBV20-1 and TRBJ2-7; D unresolved. The CDR3 loop spans 11 amino acids. Germline CDR1 is DFQATT and CDR2 is SNEGSKA (reference sequence). V shed 5 bases and J shed 0 bases, with 5 bases lying between them. DNA of the CDR3: TGCAGTGCTGGCCTCTCCTACGAGCAGTACTTC. As protein: CSAGLSYEQYF.

This chain connects TRBV9 to TRBJ2-5; D is undetermined. Germline V CDR1 and CDR2: SGDLS, YYNGEE. V dropped 2 bases and J dropped 5 bases, with 10 bases sitting between them. The CDR3 extends over 13 amino acids. The CDR3 DNA reads TGTGCCAGCAGCGTCTCCCCTAGGGAGACCCAGTACTTC. Translation gives CASSVSPRETQYF.

This sequence joins TRBV6-5 and TRBJ2-1, with TRBD1 matching 9 bases. Trimming cost V 11 bases and J 4 bases; bases outside gene matches: 6. The CDR3 is 13 amino acids. Germline CDR1 is MNHEY and CDR2 is SVGAGI. The CDR3 coding sequence is TGTGCCGCCGTTGACAGGGGGTACAATGAGCAGTTCTTC. Protein sequence: CAAVDRGYNEQFF.

The rearrangement links TRBV5-6 to TRBJ2-7; 8 positions match TRBD1. The CDR3 is made up of 15 amino acids. From germline, CDR1 is SGHDT and CDR2 YYEEEE. The V segment lost 0 bases and the J segment 6 bases; nucleotides outside the gene matches: 8. CDR3 loop: CASSLGVGQVGEQYF. Here the CDR3 DNA reads TGTGCCAGCAGCTTGGGTGTGGGACAGGTCGGCGAGCAGTACTTC.

This clone was seen more than once but under ten times. CDR3: CASSNTAGGVETQYF. CDR3 DNA: TGTGCCAGCAGCAACACGGCGGGAGGCGTGGAGACCCAGTACTTC. This sequence joins TRBV7-7 and TRBJ2-5, with TRBD2 matching over 8 bases. Germline CDR1 and CDR2: SSHAT and FNYEAQ (reference sequence). CDR3 length equals 15 residues. J was trimmed by 5 bases and V by 5 bases; bases with no gene match: 10.

This chain uses TRBV21-1 with TRBJ1-5; the table's D call of TRBD1 was not tested on the DNA. TRBV21-1 counts as a pseudogene. CDR3 length equals 13 residues. The CDR3 DNA follows: TGTGCCAGCATAACAGGTTCGTCTCAGCCCCAGCATTTT. Translating it yields CASITGSSQPQHF.

This sequence joins TRBV24-1 and TRBJ2-2, with 9 bases identical to TRBD2. V lost 9 bases, J lost 2 bases, and 6 bases stayed unmatched. The germline gives CDR1 KGHDR, CDR2 SFDVKD. CDR3 size: 15 residues. The CDR3 region is CATVPSGANTGELFF. The CDR3 DNA reads TGTGCCACCGTTCCTAGCGGGGCTAACACCGGGGAGCTGTTTTTT.

This CDR3 is CASSQAGQVSTDTQYF. CDR3 nucleotides: TGTGCCAGCAGCCAAGCGGGACAGGTTAGCACAGATACGCAGTATTTT. This chain joins TRBV4-2 and TRBJ2-3, with TRBD1 matching over 8 bases. Germline V gene sequence: CDR1 LGHNA, CDR2 YNFKEQ. The V gene end was trimmed by 1 base and the J gene end by 0 bases; junction bases not matched to a gene: 3. The CDR3 covers 16 residues.

The V gene is TRBV6-5, the J gene TRBJ2-7; D unclear. Per germline, CDR1 MNHEY and CDR2 SVGAGI. The ends were cut back, 2 bases at V and 4 bases at J, with 12 bases in the middle. The CDR3 totals 14 residues. CDR3 bases: TGTGCCAGCAGTTACCAGGCTGCGCATTACGAGCAGTACTTC. Its protein product is CASSYQAAHYEQYF.

CDR3 nucleotides: TGTGCCAGCAGTTTGAAAGGAGACACTGAAGCTTTCTTT. It yields the protein CASSLKGDTEAFF. The chain combines TRBV27 with TRBJ1-1; D uncertain. CDR3 length equals 13 residues. Trimming removed 3 bases at V and 3 bases at J, with 8 bases between. CDR1 MNHEY and CDR2 SMNVEV come from the germline V gene (reference sequence).

This chain connects TRBV27 to TRBJ2-2; TRBD1 matches 7 bases. This CDR3 is 15 amino acids long. Germline loops: CDR1 MNHEY, CDR2 SMNVEV (reference sequence). J lost 7 bases, V lost 2 bases, and 7 bases had no gene match. The CDR3 DNA sequence: TGTGCCAGCAGTTTAGAGGGGGCGAGGGACGGGGAGCTGTTTTTT. Its translation: CASSLEGARDGELFF.

V gene TRBV20-1 combines with J gene TRBJ1-5, with a weak D call TRBD1 (5 bases). Germline-derived CDR1 and CDR2 are DFQATT and SNEGSKA (reference sequence). The CDR3 is 14 amino acids. Between the trimmed V and J ends, which lost 3 bases and 7 bases, there was a span of 16 bases. The CDR3, as DNA: TGCAGTGCTAGTGTCAGTCAGGGAAGGCAGCCCCAGCATTTT. It yields the protein CSASVSQGRQPQHF.

The rearrangement joins TRBV12-3 or TRBV12-4 to TRBJ2-1; perhaps TRBD2 as D (6 bases). There are 13 residues in the CDR3. Trimming took 3 bases from V and 3 from J, leaving 6 bases between them. CDR3 sequence (DNA): TGTGCCAGCAGTTTGGGGGGCTACAATGAGCAGTTCTTC. This sequence encodes CASSLGGYNEQFF.

This chain uses TRBV29-1 with TRBJ2-7, with D possibly TRBD2 on 5 matching bases. The germline V gene encodes CDR1 SQVTM and CDR2 ANQGSEA. CDR3 length: 13 residues. V was shortened by 2 bases and J by 5 bases, with 13 bases between the two germline ends. The CDR3 loop is CSVEFVQRDEQYF. For the CDR3, the DNA is TGCAGCGTTGAATTCGTACAGAGGGACGAGCAGTACTTC.

The V and J genes are TRBV28 and TRBJ2-1; 9 nucleotides agree with TRBD2. Germline trimming cut 7 bases from V and 10 bases from J; bases unmatched to any gene: 17. The CDR3 length is 16 residues. From germline, CDR1 is MDHEN and CDR2 SYDVKM. The CDR3 protein is CASKNVGGGRAGEQFF. CDR3 nucleotides: TGTGCCAGCAAAAACGTGGGAGGCGGGAGGGCCGGGGAGCAGTTCTTC.

The chain combines TRBV28 with TRBJ1-4; TRBD1 aligns across 8 bases. The CDR3 totals 15 residues. J was trimmed by 8 bases and V by 5 bases; bases with no gene match: 10. CDR1 MDHEN and CDR2 SYDVKM come from the germline V gene. CDR3 region: CASSPRTGIREKLFF. CDR3 bases: TGTGCCAGCAGTCCGAGGACAGGGATTAGGGAAAAACTGTTTTTT.

This rearrangement joins TRBV11-3 to TRBJ2-5; D is unclear. CDR3 size: 12 residues. With 5 bases removed from V and 7 bases from J, the gap between germline ends came to 11 bases. Per germline, CDR1 SGHNT and CDR2 YENEEA. CDR3 DNA: TGTGCCAGCAGCCCAGGCCCTGGGACCCAGTACTTC. Encoded protein: CASSPGPGTQYF.

The J gene is TRBJ2-7, the V gene TRBV4-2; D may be TRBD1 (5 bases). Germline values: CDR1 LGHNA, CDR2 YNFKEQ. The V end lost 6 bases, the J end lost 3 bases, and 9 bases lay between the germline ends. The CDR3 covers 12 residues. In DNA, the CDR3 is TGTGCCAGCAGTCCCGACAGCTACGAGCAGTACTTC. Translating it yields CASSPDSYEQYF.

This rearrangement joins TRBV5-1 to TRBJ2-3; 13 nucleotides agree with TRBD2. Unmatched junction bases numbered 14, after V lost 5 bases and J lost 5 bases. This CDR3 is 18 amino acids long. In germline, CDR1 is SGHRS, CDR2 YFSETQ. The CDR3 bases are TGCGCCAGCAGGTCAACTAGCGGGAGGGCAGGCGCAGGAGATACGCAGTATTTT. It is translated as CASRSTSGRAGAGDTQYF.

V is TRBV19 and J is TRBJ2-2, with 8 nucleotides matching TRBD1. CDR3 length equals 16 residues. Trimming at V came to 7 bases and at J to 5 bases, leaving 12 bases not matched to a gene. Germline lookup yields CDR1 LNHDA and CDR2 SQIVND (reference sequence). The CDR3 is CASTPTQGAVTGELFF. The CDR3 region has the DNA TGTGCCAGTACTCCCACCCAGGGGGCAGTTACCGGGGAGCTGTTTTTT. The full variable domain, with the rest looked up from reference TRBV19 and TRBJ2-2, is DGGITQSPKYLFRKEGQNVTLSCEQNLNHDAMYWYRQDPGQGLRLIYYSQIVNDFQKGDIAEGYSVSREKKESFPLTVTSAQKNPTAFYLCASTPTQGAVTGELFFGEGSRLTVL.